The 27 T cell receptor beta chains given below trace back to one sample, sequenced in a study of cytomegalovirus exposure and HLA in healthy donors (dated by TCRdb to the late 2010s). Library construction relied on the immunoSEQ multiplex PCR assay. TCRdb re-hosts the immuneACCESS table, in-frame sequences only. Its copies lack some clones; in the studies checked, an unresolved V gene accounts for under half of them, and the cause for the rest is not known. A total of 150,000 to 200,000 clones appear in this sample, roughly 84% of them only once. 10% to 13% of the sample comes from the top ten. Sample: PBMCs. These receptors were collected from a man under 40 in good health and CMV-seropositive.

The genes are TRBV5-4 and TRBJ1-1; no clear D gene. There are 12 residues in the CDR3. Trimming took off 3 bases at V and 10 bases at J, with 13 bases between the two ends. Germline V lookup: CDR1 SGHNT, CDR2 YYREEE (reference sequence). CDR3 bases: TGTGCCAGCAGCTACGACGGGGTCGCAGCTTTCTTT. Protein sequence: CASSYDGVAAFF.

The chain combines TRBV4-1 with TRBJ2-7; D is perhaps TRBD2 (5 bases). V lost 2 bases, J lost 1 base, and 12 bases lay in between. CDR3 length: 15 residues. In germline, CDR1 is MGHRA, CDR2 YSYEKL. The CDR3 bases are TGCGCCAGCAGCCAAAATCCGGGAACGTCCTACGAGCAGTACTTC. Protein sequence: CASSQNPGTSYEQYF.

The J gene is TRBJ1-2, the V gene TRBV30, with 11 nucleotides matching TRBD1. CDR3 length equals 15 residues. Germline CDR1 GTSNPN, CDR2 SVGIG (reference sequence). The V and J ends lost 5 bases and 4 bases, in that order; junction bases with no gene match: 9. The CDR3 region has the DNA TGTGCCTGGTTGAGGTGGACAGGGGGCAGCTATGGCTACACCTTC. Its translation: CAWLRWTGGSYGYTF.

Here the CDR3 DNA reads TGTGCCAGCACCGCTCGGAGGCTTGACAATCAGCCCCAGCATTTT. Protein: CASTARRLDNQPQHF. V usage is TRBV27 and J usage is TRBJ1-5, with unresolved D. V lost 7 bases, J lost 3 bases, and 16 bases lay in between. The germline CDR1 and CDR2 sequences are MNHEY and SMNVEV (reference sequence). The CDR3 spans 15 residues.

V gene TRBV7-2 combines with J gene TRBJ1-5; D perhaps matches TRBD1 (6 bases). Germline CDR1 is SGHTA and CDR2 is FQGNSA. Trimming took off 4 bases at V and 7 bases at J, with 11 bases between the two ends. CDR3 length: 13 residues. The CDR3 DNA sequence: TGTGCCAGCAGCTACAGGGTAGAACAGCCCCAGCATTTT. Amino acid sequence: CASSYRVEQPQHF.

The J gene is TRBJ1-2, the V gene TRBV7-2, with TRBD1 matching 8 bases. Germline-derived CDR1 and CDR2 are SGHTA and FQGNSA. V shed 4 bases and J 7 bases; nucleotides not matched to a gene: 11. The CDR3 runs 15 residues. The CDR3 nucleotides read TGTGCCAGCAGCTCCTCGCTCAGGGGGCAGGTTGGCTACACCTTC. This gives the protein CASSSSLRGQVGYTF.

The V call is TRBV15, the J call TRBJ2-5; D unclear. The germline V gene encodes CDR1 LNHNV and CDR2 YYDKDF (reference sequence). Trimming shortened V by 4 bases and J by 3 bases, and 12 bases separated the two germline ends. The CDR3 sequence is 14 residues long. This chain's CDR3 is CATSNREYEETQYF. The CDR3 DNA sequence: TGTGCCACCAGCAATCGCGAGTACGAAGAGACCCAGTACTTC.

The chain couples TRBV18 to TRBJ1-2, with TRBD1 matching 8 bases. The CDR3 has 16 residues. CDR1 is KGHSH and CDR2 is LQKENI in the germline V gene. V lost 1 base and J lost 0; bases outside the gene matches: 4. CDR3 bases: TGTGCCAGCTCACCACTTGACAGGGGCCCTAACTATGGCTACACCTTC. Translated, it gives CASSPLDRGPNYGYTF. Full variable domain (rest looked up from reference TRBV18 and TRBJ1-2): NAGVMQNPRHLVRRRGQEARLRCSPMKGHSHVYWYRQLPEEGLKFMVYLQKENIIDESGMPKERFSAEFPKEGPSILRIQQVVRGDSAAYFCASSPLDRGPNYGYTFGSGTRLTVV.

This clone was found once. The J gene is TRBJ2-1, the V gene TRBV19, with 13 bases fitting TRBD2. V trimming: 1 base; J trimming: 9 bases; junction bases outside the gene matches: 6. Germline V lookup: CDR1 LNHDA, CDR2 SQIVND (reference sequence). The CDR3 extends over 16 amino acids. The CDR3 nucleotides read TGTGCCAGTAGTATAGCGACTAGCGGGAGGTGGGGTGAGCAGTTCTTC. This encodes CASSIATSGRWGEQFF.

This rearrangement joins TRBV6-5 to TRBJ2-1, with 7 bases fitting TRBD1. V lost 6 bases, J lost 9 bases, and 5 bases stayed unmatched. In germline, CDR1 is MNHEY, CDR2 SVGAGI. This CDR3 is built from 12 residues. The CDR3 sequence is CASSRTGGEQFF. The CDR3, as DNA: TGTGCCAGCAGCCGGACAGGAGGTGAGCAGTTCTTC.

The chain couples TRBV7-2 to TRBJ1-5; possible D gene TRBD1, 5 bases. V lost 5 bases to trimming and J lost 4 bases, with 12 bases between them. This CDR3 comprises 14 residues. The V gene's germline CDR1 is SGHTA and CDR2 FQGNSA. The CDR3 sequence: CASSPRQSNQPQHF. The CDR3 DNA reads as TGTGCCAGCAGCCCACGACAGTCGAATCAGCCCCAGCATTTT.

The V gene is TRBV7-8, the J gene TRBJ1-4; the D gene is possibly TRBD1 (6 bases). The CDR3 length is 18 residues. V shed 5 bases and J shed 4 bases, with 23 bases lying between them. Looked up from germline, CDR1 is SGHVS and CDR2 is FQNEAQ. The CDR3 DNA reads TGTGCCAGCAGCGTAACAGGGACCATCCTACGAGATAATGAAAAACTGTTTTTT. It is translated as CASSVTGTILRDNEKLFF.

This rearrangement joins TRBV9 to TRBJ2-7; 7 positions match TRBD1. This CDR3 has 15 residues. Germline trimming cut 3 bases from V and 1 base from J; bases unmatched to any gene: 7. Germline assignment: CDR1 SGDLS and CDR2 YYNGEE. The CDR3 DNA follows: TGTGCCAGCAGCGCGGGACAGAGTAGTTCCTACGAGCAGTACTTC. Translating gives CASSAGQSSSYEQYF.

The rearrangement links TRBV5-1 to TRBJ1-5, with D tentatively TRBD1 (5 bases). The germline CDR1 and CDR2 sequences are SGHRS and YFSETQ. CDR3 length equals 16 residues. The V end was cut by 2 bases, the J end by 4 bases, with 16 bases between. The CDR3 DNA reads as TGCGCCAGCAGCTTCGGGATCGGGGGAACTAATCAGCCCCAGCATTTT. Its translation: CASSFGIGGTNQPQHF.

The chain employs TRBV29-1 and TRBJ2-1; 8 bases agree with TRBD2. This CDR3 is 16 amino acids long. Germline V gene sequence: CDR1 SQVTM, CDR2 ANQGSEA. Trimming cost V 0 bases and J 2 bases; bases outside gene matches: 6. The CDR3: CSVEDLASGPYNEQFF. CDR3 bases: TGCAGCGTTGAAGATTTGGCTAGCGGGCCCTACAATGAGCAGTTCTTC.

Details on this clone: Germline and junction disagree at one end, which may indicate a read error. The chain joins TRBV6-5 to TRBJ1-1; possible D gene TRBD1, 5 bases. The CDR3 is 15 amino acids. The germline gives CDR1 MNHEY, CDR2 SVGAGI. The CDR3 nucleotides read TGTGCCAGCAGGTACTCAACGACAGCAAACACTGAAGCTTTCTTT. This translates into CASRYSTTANTEAFF.

CDR3 DNA sequence: TGTGCCAGCAGTCCCTCCGGACTAGCGGGACTGCAGCAGTACTTC. This translates into CASSPSGLAGLQQYF. The rearrangement uses TRBV28 and TRBJ2-7, with 12 bases matching TRBD2. This CDR3 region has 15 residues. The trim removed 5 bases at V and 8 bases at J, leaving 10 bases unmatched. The germline V gene has CDR1 MDHEN and CDR2 SYDVKM. The entire variable domain, with the rest obtained from reference TRBV28 and TRBJ2-7, is as follows: DVKVTQSSRYLVKRTGEKVFLECVQDMDHENMFWYRQDPGLGLRLIYFSYDVKMKEKGDIPEGYSVSREKKERFSLILESASTNQTSMYLCASSPSGLAGLQQYFGPGTRLTVT.

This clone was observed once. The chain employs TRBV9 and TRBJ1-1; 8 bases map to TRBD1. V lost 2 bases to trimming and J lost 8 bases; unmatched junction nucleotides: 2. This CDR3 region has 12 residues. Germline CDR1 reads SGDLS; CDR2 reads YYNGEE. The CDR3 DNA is TGTGCCAGCAGCGTCGGGACAGGCGAAGCTTTCTTT. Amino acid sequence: CASSVGTGEAFF. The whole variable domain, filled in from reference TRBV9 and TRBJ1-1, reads DSGVTQTPKHLITATGQRVTLRCSPRSGDLSVYWYQQSLDQGLQFLIQYYNGEERAKGNILERFSAQQFPDLHSELNLSSLELGDSALYFCASSVGTGEAFFGQGTRLTVV.

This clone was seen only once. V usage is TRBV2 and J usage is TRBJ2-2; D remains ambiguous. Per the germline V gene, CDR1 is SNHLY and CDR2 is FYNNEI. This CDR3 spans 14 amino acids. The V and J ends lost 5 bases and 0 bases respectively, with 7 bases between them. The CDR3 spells CASSRGSNTGELFF. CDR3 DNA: TGTGCCAGCAGTCGAGGATCGAACACCGGGGAGCTGTTTTTT.

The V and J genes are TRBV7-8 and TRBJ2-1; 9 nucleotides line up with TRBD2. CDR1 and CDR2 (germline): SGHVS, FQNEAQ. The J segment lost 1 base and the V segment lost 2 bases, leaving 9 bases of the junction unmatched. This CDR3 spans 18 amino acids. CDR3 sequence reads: CASSLIRSGSPSYNEQFF. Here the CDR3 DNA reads TGTGCCAGCAGCTTAATTCGTAGCGGGAGCCCGTCCTACAATGAGCAGTTCTTC.

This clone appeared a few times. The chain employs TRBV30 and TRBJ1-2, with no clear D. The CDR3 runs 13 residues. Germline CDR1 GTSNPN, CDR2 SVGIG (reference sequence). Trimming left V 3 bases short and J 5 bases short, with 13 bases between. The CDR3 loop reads CAWRAGEYYGYTF. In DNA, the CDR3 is TGTGCCTGGAGGGCCGGGGAATATTATGGCTACACCTTC.

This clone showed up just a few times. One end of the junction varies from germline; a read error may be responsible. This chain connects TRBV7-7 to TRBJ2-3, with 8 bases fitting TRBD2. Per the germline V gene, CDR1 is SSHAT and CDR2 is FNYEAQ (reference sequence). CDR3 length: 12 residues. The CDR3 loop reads CASSPGGDTQYF. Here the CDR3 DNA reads TGTGCTAGCAGCCCGGGGGGGGATACGCAGTATTTT.

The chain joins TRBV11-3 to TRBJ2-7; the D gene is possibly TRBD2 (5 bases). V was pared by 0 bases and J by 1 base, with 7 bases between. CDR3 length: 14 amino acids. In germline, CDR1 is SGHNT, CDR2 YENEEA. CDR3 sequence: CASSLEEGSYEQYF. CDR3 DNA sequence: TGTGCCAGCAGCTTAGAAGAGGGATCCTACGAGCAGTACTTC.

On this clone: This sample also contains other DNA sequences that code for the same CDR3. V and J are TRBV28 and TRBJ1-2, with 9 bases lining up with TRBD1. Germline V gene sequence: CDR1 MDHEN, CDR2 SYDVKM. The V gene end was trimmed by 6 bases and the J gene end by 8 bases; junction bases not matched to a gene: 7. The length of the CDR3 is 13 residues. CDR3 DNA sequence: TGTGCCAGCAGCGCCGGGACAGGGAGCGGCTACACCTTC. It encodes CASSAGTGSGYTF.

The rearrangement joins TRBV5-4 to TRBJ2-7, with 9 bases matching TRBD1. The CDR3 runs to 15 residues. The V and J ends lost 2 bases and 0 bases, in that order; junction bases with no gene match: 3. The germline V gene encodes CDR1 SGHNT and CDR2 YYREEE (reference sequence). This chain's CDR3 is CASSFGQGFSYEQYF. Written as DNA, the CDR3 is TGTGCCAGCAGCTTCGGACAGGGGTTCTCCTACGAGCAGTACTTC.

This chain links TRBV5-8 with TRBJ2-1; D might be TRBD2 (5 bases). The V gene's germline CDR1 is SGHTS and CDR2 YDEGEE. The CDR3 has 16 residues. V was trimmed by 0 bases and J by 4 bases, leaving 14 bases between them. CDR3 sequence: CASSLELRAGYNEQFF. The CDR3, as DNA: TGTGCCAGCAGCTTGGAGTTGCGGGCAGGTTACAATGAGCAGTTCTTC.

The CDR3 region has the DNA TGTGCCAGCAGCGTAGATGAGGGCCCCTATGGTGAGCAGTTCTTC. Protein sequence: CASSVDEGPYGEQFF. V and J are TRBV9 and TRBJ2-1, with D maybe TRBD2 (5 bases). CDR3 length: 15 amino acids. CDR1 is SGDLS and CDR2 is YYNGEE in the germline V gene. V was clipped by 0 bases and J by 9 bases, with 16 bases between them.